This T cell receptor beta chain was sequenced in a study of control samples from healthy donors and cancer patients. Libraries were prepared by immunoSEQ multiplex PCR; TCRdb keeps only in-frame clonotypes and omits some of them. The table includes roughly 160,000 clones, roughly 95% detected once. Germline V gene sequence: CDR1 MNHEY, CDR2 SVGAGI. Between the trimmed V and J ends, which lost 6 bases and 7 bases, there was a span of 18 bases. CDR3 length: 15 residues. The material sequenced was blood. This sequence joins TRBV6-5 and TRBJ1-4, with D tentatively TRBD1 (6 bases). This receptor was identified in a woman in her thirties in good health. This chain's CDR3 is CASRRNDRDTEKLFF. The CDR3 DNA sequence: TGTGCCAGCAGGAGAAATGACCGGGACACTGAAAAACTGTTTTTT.